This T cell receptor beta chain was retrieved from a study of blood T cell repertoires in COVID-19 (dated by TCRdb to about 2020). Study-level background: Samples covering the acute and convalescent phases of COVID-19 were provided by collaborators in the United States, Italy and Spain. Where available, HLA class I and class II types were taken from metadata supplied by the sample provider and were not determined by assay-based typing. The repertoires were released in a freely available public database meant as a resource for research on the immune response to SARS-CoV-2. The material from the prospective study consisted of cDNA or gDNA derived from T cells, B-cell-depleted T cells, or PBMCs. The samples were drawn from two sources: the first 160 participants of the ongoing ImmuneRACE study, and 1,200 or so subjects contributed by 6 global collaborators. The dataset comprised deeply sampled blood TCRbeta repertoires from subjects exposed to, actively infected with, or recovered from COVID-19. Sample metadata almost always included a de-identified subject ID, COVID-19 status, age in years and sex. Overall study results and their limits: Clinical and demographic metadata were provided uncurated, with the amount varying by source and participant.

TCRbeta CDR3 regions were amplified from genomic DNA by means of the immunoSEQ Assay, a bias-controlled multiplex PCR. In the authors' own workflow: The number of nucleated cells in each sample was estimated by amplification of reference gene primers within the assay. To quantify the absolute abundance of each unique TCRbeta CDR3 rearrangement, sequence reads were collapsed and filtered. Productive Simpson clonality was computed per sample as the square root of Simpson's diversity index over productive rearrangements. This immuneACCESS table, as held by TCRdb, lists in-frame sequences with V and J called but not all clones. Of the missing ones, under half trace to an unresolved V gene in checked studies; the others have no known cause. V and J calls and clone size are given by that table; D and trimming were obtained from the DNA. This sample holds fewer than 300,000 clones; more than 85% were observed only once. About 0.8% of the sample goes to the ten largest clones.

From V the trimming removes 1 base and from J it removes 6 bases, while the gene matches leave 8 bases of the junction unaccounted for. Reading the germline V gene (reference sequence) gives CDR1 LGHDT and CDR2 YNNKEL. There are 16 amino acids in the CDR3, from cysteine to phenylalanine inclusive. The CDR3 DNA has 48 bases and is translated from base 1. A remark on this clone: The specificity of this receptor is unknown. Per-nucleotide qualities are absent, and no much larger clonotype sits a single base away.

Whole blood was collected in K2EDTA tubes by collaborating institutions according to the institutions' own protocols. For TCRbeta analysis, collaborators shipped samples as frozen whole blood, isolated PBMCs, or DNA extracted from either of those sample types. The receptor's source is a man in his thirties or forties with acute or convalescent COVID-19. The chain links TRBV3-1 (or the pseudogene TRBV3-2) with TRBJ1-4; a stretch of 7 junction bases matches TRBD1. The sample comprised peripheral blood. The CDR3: CASSQGVGQAHEKLFF. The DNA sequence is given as TGTGCCAGCAGCCAAGGAGTAGGACAGGCCCATGAAAAACTGTTTTTT.